The clone carrying this TCR beta chain was seen only a few times. The record originates from a study of identical twins. TCRdb re-called the 5' RACE reads with MiXCR, one entry per CDR3 protein. Here the sample spans 700,000 or so distinct CDR3 sequences, over 8.5% being singletons. Germline V lookup: CDR1 LGHNA, CDR2 YSLEER. The CDR3 runs 18 residues. The V gene end was trimmed by 4 bases and the J gene end by 3 bases; junction bases not matched to a gene: 16. This sample also belongs to another study, concerning yellow fever vaccine responses in identical twins.

This chain joins TRBV4-3 and TRBJ2-7; 9 bases map to TRBD2. The sample consisted of PBMCs. This TCR derives from a woman in her late teens or twenties in good health. The CDR3 loop reads CASSRDHSGSDLIYEQYF. CDR3 nucleotide sequence: TGCGCCAGCAGCCGAGACCATAGCGGGAGTGATCTCATCTACGAGCAGTACTTC.